The entry below gives a single T cell receptor beta chain sequence along with its context. The data originate from a study of T cell changes during pregnancy in multiple sclerosis. The CDR3 contains 15 residues. Germline CDR1 SGHDN, CDR2 FVKESK. The V end was cut by 5 bases, the J end by 5 bases, with 18 bases between. The data were produced by immunoSEQ multiplex PCR, yet TCRdb's version contains in-frame clones alone and is incomplete. The sample records more than 55,000 clones, roughly 90% being singletons. The receptor comes from a female donor with multiple sclerosis, enrolled in a pregnancy study. The sequencing used peripheral blood, collected after pregnancy. The genes are TRBV14 and TRBJ2-5; possibly TRBD1 for D (6 bases). The CDR3 loop is CASSSFRNRVETQYF. CDR3 sequence (DNA): TGTGCCAGCAGCTCCTTTAGAAACAGGGTTGAGACCCAGTACTTC. Supplemented by reference TRBV14 and TRBJ2-5, the full variable domain reads EAGVTQFPSHSVIEKGQTVTLRCDPISGHDNLYWYRRVMGKEIKFLLHFVKESKQDESGMPNNRFLAERTGGTYSTLKVQPAELEDSGVYFCASSSFRNRVETQYFGPGTRLLVL.